These 29 T cell receptor beta chains were all obtained from the same sample, sequenced in a study of neoadjuvant anti-PD-1 for oral cavity cancer. Assay: immunoSEQ multiplex PCR; the TCRdb copy retains only in-frame clones and omits some. The sample has tens of thousands of clones, approximately 80% seen once. This sample comprised PBMCs, obtained before nivolumab (anti-PD-1) treatment. These receptors were taken from a person aged 35 to 85 with oral cavity squamous cell carcinoma.

Only one count was recorded for this clone. The chain uses TRBV7-8 and TRBJ2-7; D gene ambiguous. Per the germline V gene, CDR1 is SGHVS and CDR2 is FQNEAQ. The CDR3 covers 13 residues. V was trimmed by 6 bases and J by 3 bases, leaving 12 bases between them. DNA for the CDR3: TGTGCCAGCAGAAAAGGATCGAGCTACGAGCAGTACTTC. Its translation is CASRKGSSYEQYF. Full variable domain (remainder filled in from reference TRBV7-8 and TRBJ2-7): GAGVSQSPRYKVAKRGQDVALRCDPISGHVSLFWYQQALGQGPEFLTYFQNEAQLDKSGLPSDRFFAERPEGSVSTLKIQRTQQEDSAVYLCASRKGSSYEQYFGPGTRLTVT.

The CDR3 protein is CASSSGLAGEFHEQYF. The CDR3 DNA reads as TGTGCCAGCAGCTCCGGACTAGCGGGAGAGTTCCACGAGCAGTACTTC. The V and J genes are TRBV7-6 and TRBJ2-7, with 13 positions matching TRBD2. The ends lost 4 bases at V and 5 bases at J; junction bases unmatched: 8. The germline V gene encodes CDR1 SGHVS and CDR2 FNYEAQ. CDR3 length equals 16 residues.

This chain joins TRBV19 and TRBJ2-5; the match to TRBD1 covers 9 bases. The germline V gene encodes CDR1 LNHDA and CDR2 SQIVND (reference sequence). The junction had 11 bases not matched to a gene; V was cut back by 5 bases and J by 4 bases. The CDR3 has 16 amino acids. In DNA form, the CDR3 reads TGTGCCAGTAGTGTAACCGGGACAGGGAGTGTAGAGACCCAGTACTTC. Its translation: CASSVTGTGSVETQYF.

The chain has TRBV27 and TRBJ2-5; 13 bases match TRBD2. V lost 5 bases to trimming and J lost 4 bases; unmatched junction nucleotides: 4. The CDR3 is 15 residues long. The germline V gene has CDR1 MNHEY and CDR2 SMNVEV (reference sequence). CDR3 amino acids: CASSPRLAGGETQYF. The CDR3 DNA reads TGTGCCAGCAGTCCAAGACTAGCGGGAGGAGAGACCCAGTACTTC.

The chain couples TRBV5-4 to TRBJ2-3, with 8 bases fitting TRBD2. CDR3 size: 14 residues. The germline CDR1 and CDR2 sequences are SGHNT and YYREEE (reference sequence). Trimming removed 5 bases from V and 2 bases from J; junction bases left unmatched: 4. CDR3 coding DNA: TGTGCCAGCAGAGGGACTAGTACCACAGATACGCAGTATTTT. Amino acids: CASRGTSTTDTQYF.

The CDR3 region is CASSPGQVYGYTF. For the CDR3, the DNA is TGCGCCAGCAGCCCCGGACAGGTCTATGGCTACACCTTC. The rearrangement links TRBV4-1 to TRBJ1-2; TRBD1 aligns across 7 bases. CDR1 is MGHRA and CDR2 is YSYEKL in the germline V gene. The CDR3 contains 13 residues. With 4 bases clipped from V and 4 bases from J, the junction kept 3 bases outside the gene matches.

This chain links TRBV27 with TRBJ2-1, with 13 positions matching TRBD2. The germline CDR1 and CDR2 sequences are MNHEY and SMNVEV (reference sequence). The trim removed 5 bases at V and 1 base at J, leaving 11 bases unmatched. This CDR3 has 19 residues. In nucleotides, the CDR3 is TGTGCCAGCAGTCCTCTCACTAGCGGGAGGGGTCGATCCTACAATGAGCAGTTCTTC. As protein: CASSPLTSGRGRSYNEQFF.

The V call is TRBV29-1, the J call TRBJ1-1; D perhaps matches TRBD1 (6 bases). The CDR3 has 12 amino acids. Germline V gene sequence: CDR1 SQVTM, CDR2 ANQGSEA. The V and J ends lost 7 bases and 5 bases respectively, with 14 bases between them. The CDR3 DNA sequence: TGCAGCGCGGGCCAGCAGGGGACTGAAGCTTTCTTT. This codes for CSAGQQGTEAFF.

The chain couples TRBV5-4 to TRBJ2-3; 10 bases fit TRBD2. The CDR3 loop spans 16 amino acids. The J segment lost 3 bases and the V segment lost 3 bases, leaving 7 bases of the junction unmatched. Per the germline V gene, CDR1 is SGHNT and CDR2 is YYREEE (reference sequence). The CDR3 spells CASSSPSGRSTDTQYF. In DNA, the CDR3 is TGTGCCAGCAGCTCACCTAGCGGGAGAAGTACAGATACGCAGTATTTT.

About this clone: The identical CDR3 is also encoded by other nucleotide sequences in the sample. The chain recombines TRBV28 with TRBJ1-2; D is unclear. The V end was cut by 2 bases, the J end by 1 base, with 8 bases between. This CDR3 region has 14 residues. CDR1 and CDR2 (germline): MDHEN, SYDVKM. DNA of the CDR3: TGTGCCAGCAGTTTAAGTCGCGTTAACTATGGCTACACCTTC. It codes for CASSLSRVNYGYTF.

This clone was counted a few times. The chain recombines TRBV7-9 with TRBJ1-2; D is perhaps TRBD1 (5 bases). Germline-derived CDR1 and CDR2 are SEHNR and FQNEAQ (reference sequence). The CDR3 has 13 residues. Trimming left V 5 bases short and J 8 bases short, with 15 bases between. The CDR3 loop reads CASSAGTTRGYTF. CDR3 bases: TGTGCCAGCAGCGCCGGGACTACTAGAGGCTACACCTTC. Full variable domain (missing parts from reference TRBV7-9 and TRBJ1-2): DTGVSQNPRHKITKRGQNVTFRCDPISEHNRLYWYRQTLGQGPEFLTYFQNEAQLEKSRLLSDRFSAERPKGSFSTLEIQRTEQGDSAMYLCASSAGTTRGYTFGSGTRLTVV.

The CDR3 DNA reads TGTGCCAGCAGTGGGGGCAGGGCTTTCTCTGGAAACACCATATATTTT. Its translation is CASSGGRAFSGNTIYF. The V gene is TRBV9, the J gene TRBJ1-3, with D maybe TRBD1 (6 bases). The CDR3 is made up of 16 amino acids. V shed 5 bases and J shed 0 bases, with 15 bases lying between them. The germline V gene encodes CDR1 SGDLS and CDR2 YYNGEE.

The genes are TRBV10-3 and TRBJ2-1; tentative D call: TRBD2 (5 bases). The CDR3 sequence is 14 residues long. CDR1 is ENHRY, CDR2 SYGVKD, per germline. V was trimmed by 4 bases and J by 3 bases, leaving 10 bases between them. DNA for the CDR3: TGTGCCATCAGTGCGAGCGGAAGCTACAATGAGCAGTTCTTC. Protein: CAISASGSYNEQFF.

This clone was counted between two and nine times. The chain is built from TRBV5-1 and TRBJ2-7; 7 nucleotides agree with TRBD1. The CDR3 is 14 amino acids. Germline values: CDR1 SGHRS, CDR2 YFSETQ. Unmatched junction bases numbered 7, after V lost 4 bases and J lost 3 bases. This chain's CDR3 is CASSVDRMIYEQYF. Written as DNA, the CDR3 is TGCGCCAGCAGCGTGGACAGGATGATCTACGAGCAGTACTTC.

This chain uses TRBV5-1 with TRBJ2-7; D is undetermined. The V gene's germline CDR1 is SGHRS and CDR2 YFSETQ. V was clipped by 0 bases and J by 6 bases, with 7 bases between them. This CDR3 has 12 residues. The CDR3 reads CASSLGAGEQYF. The CDR3 DNA reads as TGCGCCAGCAGCTTGGGGGCAGGCGAGCAGTACTTC. Filled out from reference TRBV5-1 and TRBJ2-7, the complete variable domain reads KAGVTQTPRYLIKTRGQQVTLSCSPISGHRSVSWYQQTPGQGLQFLFEYFSETQRNKGNFPGRFSGRQFSNSRSEMNVSTLELGDSALYLCASSLGAGEQYFGPGTRLTVT.

V and J are TRBV30 and TRBJ1-1; D not certain. The germline V and J ends were trimmed by 4 bases and 1 base, with 7 bases remaining between them. The CDR3 loop spans 12 amino acids. CDR1 is GTSNPN and CDR2 is SVGIG in the germline V gene (reference sequence). For the CDR3, the DNA is TGTGCCTGGATTCTAGCGAACACTGAAGCTTTCTTT. This encodes CAWILANTEAFF.

This chain uses TRBV7-8 with TRBJ1-1; perhaps TRBD1 as D (5 bases). This CDR3 has 14 amino acids. The V and J ends lost 6 bases and 4 bases respectively, with 15 bases between them. CDR1 SGHVS and CDR2 FQNEAQ come from the germline V gene. CDR3 in amino acids: CASRPGGVITEAFF. The CDR3 DNA reads as TGTGCCAGCAGGCCAGGAGGGGTGATCACTGAAGCTTTCTTT.

The chain has TRBV18 and TRBJ2-1; 11 bases map to TRBD2. CDR1 is KGHSH and CDR2 is LQKENI in the germline V gene. After removal of 6 bases from V and 6 bases from J, the junction contained 10 bases not matched to a gene. This CDR3 has 16 amino acids. The CDR3 protein is CASSRSLAGAGNEQFF. The CDR3 DNA sequence: TGTGCCAGCTCGAGGTCACTAGCGGGAGCAGGCAATGAGCAGTTCTTC.

The chain employs TRBV11-2 and TRBJ2-2; 8 bases match TRBD1. The CDR3 is 16 amino acids. From germline, CDR1 is SGHAT and CDR2 FQNNGV. Trimming cost V 5 bases and J 1 base; bases outside gene matches: 6. CDR3 coding DNA: TGTGCCAGCAGCCGCACTGGGACAGGGAACACCGGGGAGCTGTTTTTT. It yields the protein CASSRTGTGNTGELFF.

This clone was recorded a few times. This rearrangement joins TRBV6-6 to TRBJ1-6, with D perhaps TRBD1 (5 bases). CDR1 and CDR2 from the germline V gene are MNHNY and SVGAGI (reference sequence). Trimming cost V 5 bases and J 9 bases, with 11 bases left between them. The CDR3 is 13 residues long. The CDR3 region is CASSPRDRSPLHF. The CDR3 nucleotides are TGTGCCAGCAGTCCCCGGGACCGTTCACCCCTCCACTTT.

The chain uses TRBV5-4 and TRBJ1-1; no clear D. Germline loops: CDR1 SGHNT, CDR2 YYREEE (reference sequence). CDR3 length: 13 amino acids. Trimming cost V 4 bases and J 4 bases, with 11 bases left between them. The CDR3 is CASSLMKGTEAFF. In DNA form, the CDR3 reads TGTGCCAGCAGCCTAATGAAGGGCACTGAAGCTTTCTTT. Full variable domain (outside the CDR3, taken from reference TRBV5-4 and TRBJ1-1): ETGVTQSPTHLIKTRGQQVTLRCSSQSGHNTVSWYQQALGQGPQFIFQYYREEENGRGNFPPRFSGLQFPNYSSELNVNALELDDSALYLCASSLMKGTEAFFGQGTRLTVV.

The chain has TRBV30 and TRBJ1-1, with TRBD1 as a possible D gene (6 bases). The CDR3 spans 14 residues. The germline V gene encodes CDR1 GTSNPN and CDR2 SVGIG (reference sequence). The germline V and J ends were trimmed by 3 bases and 3 bases, with 14 bases remaining between them. CDR3 residues: CAWREGDWYTEAFF. In DNA, the CDR3 is TGTGCCTGGAGGGAGGGGGATTGGTACACTGAAGCTTTCTTT.

The V gene is TRBV19, the J gene TRBJ1-1; TRBD1 might be the D (5 bases). The CDR3 sequence is 13 residues long. In germline, CDR1 is LNHDA, CDR2 SQIVND (reference sequence). With 7 bases removed from V and 4 bases from J, the gap between germline ends came to 13 bases. DNA for the CDR3: TGTGCCAGTATTTCTTACGGGGGCACTGAAGCTTTCTTT. Translating gives CASISYGGTEAFF. Full variable domain (rest looked up from reference TRBV19 and TRBJ1-1): DGGITQSPKYLFRKEGQNVTLSCEQNLNHDAMYWYRQDPGQGLRLIYYSQIVNDFQKGDIAEGYSVSREKKESFPLTVTSAQKNPTAFYLCASISYGGTEAFFGQGTRLTVV.

The CDR3 here is CASTLAGANTQYF. The DNA for the CDR3 is TGCGCCAGCACCCTTGCAGGGGCTAATACGCAGTATTTT. This chain uses TRBV5-1 with TRBJ2-3; TRBD1 might be the D (6 bases). The CDR3 extends over 13 amino acids. The germline V gene has CDR1 SGHRS and CDR2 YFSETQ. V lost 6 bases to trimming and J lost 7 bases, with 15 bases between them.

The sample holds a few counts of this clone. The rearrangement uses TRBV30 and TRBJ1-2; a possible D gene is TRBD1 (5 bases). V was cut by 0 bases and J by 4 bases, with 12 bases left in between. The CDR3 extends over 14 amino acids. In germline, CDR1 is GTSNPN, CDR2 SVGIG (reference sequence). This CDR3 reads CAWSVPGDFYGYTF. CDR3 bases: TGTGCCTGGAGTGTACCTGGGGACTTCTATGGCTACACCTTC. The full variable domain, completed using reference TRBV30 and TRBJ1-2, is SQTIHQWPATLVQPVGSPLSLECTVEGTSNPNLYWYRQAAGRGLQLLFYSVGIGQISSEVPQNLSASRPQDRQFILSSKKLLLSDSGFYLCAWSVPGDFYGYTFGSGTRLTVV.

This rearrangement joins TRBV20-1 to TRBJ1-1, with D possibly matching TRBD1 (5 bases). The CDR3 spans 8 residues. Germline V CDR1 and CDR2: DFQATT, SNEGSKA (reference sequence). Trimming pared 3 bases from V and 13 bases from J, leaving 6 bases between. The CDR3: CSARRGFF. CDR3 nucleotides: TGCAGTGCTAGGAGGGGTTTCTTT.

The J gene is TRBJ2-3, the V gene TRBV14; the D gene is possibly TRBD2 (6 bases). The germline V gene has CDR1 SGHDN and CDR2 FVKESK. The CDR3 contains 14 residues. The V end lost 3 bases, the J end lost 4 bases, and 11 bases lay between the germline ends. CDR3 bases: TGTGCCAGCAGCCAGCTAAGGAGGGCAGATACGCAGTATTTT. Its translation: CASSQLRRADTQYF.

This clone came up once. The chain couples TRBV21-1 to TRBJ2-5; the table names TRBD2, a call not compared with the DNA. TRBV21-1 is noted as a pseudogene. There are 15 residues in the CDR3. The CDR3 coding sequence is TGTGCCAGCAGCAGTCCCCTGGACTACCAAGAGACCCAGTACTTC. Translation gives CASSSPLDYQETQYF.

V gene TRBV28 combines with J gene TRBJ1-1; D unresolved. Germline V gene sequence: CDR1 MDHEN, CDR2 SYDVKM. This CDR3 region has 12 residues. V was shortened by 4 bases and J by 3 bases, with 6 bases between the two germline ends. The CDR3 region has the DNA TGTGCCAGCAGTTATCAGCACACTGAAGCTTTCTTT. It yields the protein CASSYQHTEAFF.